These 15 T cell receptor beta chains share one sample of origin, sequenced in a study of blood T cell repertoires in COVID-19. The data were produced by immunoSEQ multiplex PCR, yet TCRdb's version contains in-frame clones alone and is incomplete. The sample holds roughly 100,000 clones, 84% seen once. The specimen was peripheral blood. The receptors were sampled from a man between 60 and 70 years old with acute or convalescent COVID-19.

The gene calls are TRBV5-1 and TRBJ1-6; 8 bases are shared with TRBD1. J gave up 6 bases and V 4 bases, and 6 bases lay outside the gene matches. From germline, CDR1 is SGHRS and CDR2 YFSETQ. The CDR3 consists of 15 residues. This chain's CDR3 is CASSTGGSSNSPLHF. Here the CDR3 DNA reads TGCGCCAGCAGCACAGGGGGTTCAAGTAATTCACCCCTCCACTTT.

V usage is TRBV6-5 and J usage is TRBJ1-5; 9 nucleotides match TRBD1. This CDR3 has 15 amino acids. V dropped 5 bases and J dropped 6; count of bases not matched to a gene: 8. In germline, CDR1 is MNHEY, CDR2 SVGAGI. CDR3 loop: CASSTTGGIGQPQHF. CDR3 nucleotide sequence: TGTGCCAGCAGTACAACAGGGGGCATAGGTCAGCCCCAGCATTTT.

This clone was observed a few times. The CDR3 DNA is TGCAGCGTTGATGGGGGGGCGCCCACTGAAGCTTTCTTT. The encoded protein is CSVDGGAPTEAFF. The gene calls are TRBV29-1 and TRBJ1-1, with D possibly matching TRBD1 (6 bases). Germline V gives CDR1 SQVTM, CDR2 ANQGSEA. The V gene lost 3 bases and the J gene lost 4 bases, with 12 bases spanning the gap. The CDR3 is 13 residues long.

The rearrangement joins TRBV6-5 to TRBJ1-1; 9 bases are a match to TRBD1. Germline V gives CDR1 MNHEY, CDR2 SVGAGI. V lost 0 bases, J lost 5 bases, and 4 bases stayed unmatched. The CDR3 runs to 15 residues. CDR3 DNA: TGTGCCAGCAGTTACTCGGGGACAGGGAAAACTGAAGCTTTCTTT. Translated: CASSYSGTGKTEAFF.

The rearrangement uses TRBV10-3 and TRBJ2-5, with 7 bases matching TRBD2. The CDR3 is 13 residues long. Germline-derived CDR1 and CDR2 are ENHRY and SYGVKD. The ends lost 6 bases at V and 5 bases at J; junction bases unmatched: 6. CDR3 protein: CAISSGGGETQYF. The CDR3 DNA reads TGTGCCATCAGCTCGGGGGGTGGGGAGACCCAGTACTTC.

The chain carries TRBV5-6 and TRBJ1-2; TRBD1 aligns across 11 bases. The CDR3 covers 16 residues. J was trimmed by 5 bases and V by 3 bases; bases with no gene match: 9. CDR1 and CDR2 (germline): SGHDT, YYEEEE. The CDR3 DNA reads TGTGCCAGCAGCTCCCCAGGGACAGGGGGAGGGTATGGCTACACCTTC. Encoded protein: CASSSPGTGGGYGYTF. The full variable domain, in which reference TRBV5-6 and TRBJ1-2 provide the parts outside the CDR3, is DAGVTQSPTHLIKTRGQQVTLRCSPKSGHDTVSWYQQALGQGPQFIFQYYEEEERQRGNFPDRFSGHQFPNYSSELNVNALLLGDSALYLCASSSPGTGGGYGYTFGSGTRLTVV.

This rearrangement joins TRBV5-4 to TRBJ2-1; 15 bases are a match to TRBD2. Germline V gene sequence: CDR1 SGHNT, CDR2 YYREEE (reference sequence). J was trimmed by 8 bases and V by 2 bases; bases with no gene match: 5. This CDR3 has 16 amino acids. The CDR3 nucleotides are TGTGCCAGCAGCTTTGGGACTAGCGGGAGGCGGGATGAGCAGTTCTTC. This codes for CASSFGTSGRRDEQFF.

This CDR3 is CAWTRGGPEAFF. CDR3 in DNA: TGTGCCTGGACTAGGGGGGGCCCTGAAGCTTTCTTT. This rearrangement joins TRBV30 to TRBJ1-1; TRBD1 might be the D (6 bases). V was clipped by 4 bases and J by 6 bases, with 12 bases between them. This CDR3 is 12 amino acids long. Germline V gives CDR1 GTSNPN, CDR2 SVGIG (reference sequence).

The rearrangement uses TRBV3-1 (or the pseudogene TRBV3-2) and TRBJ2-7, with D uncertain. Germline V gene data show CDR1 as LGHDT and CDR2 as YNNKEL (reference sequence). This CDR3 has 12 residues. Trimming pared 1 base from V and 4 bases from J, leaving 5 bases between. Written as DNA, the CDR3 is TGTGCCAGCAGCCAAGGAGGATACGAGCAGTACTTC. It yields the protein CASSQGGYEQYF.

The chain carries TRBV19 and TRBJ1-1; 7 bases fit TRBD1. The germline V gene has CDR1 LNHDA and CDR2 SQIVND (reference sequence). The CDR3 has 18 amino acids. V was pared by 0 bases and J by 0 bases, with 10 bases of the junction left unmatched. CDR3 region: CASSIDFGTAIMNTEAFF. The CDR3 DNA reads as TGTGCCAGTAGTATAGACTTTGGGACAGCGATTATGAACACTGAAGCTTTCTTT. The full variable domain, in which reference TRBV19 and TRBJ1-1 provide the parts outside the CDR3, is DGGITQSPKYLFRKEGQNVTLSCEQNLNHDAMYWYRQDPGQGLRLIYYSQIVNDFQKGDIAEGYSVSREKKESFPLTVTSAQKNPTAFYLCASSIDFGTAIMNTEAFFGQGTRLTVV.

The V and J genes are TRBV19 and TRBJ2-3; 7 positions agree with TRBD2. V shed 8 bases, J shed 1 base, and the junction held 6 bases outside the gene matches. The CDR3 is 14 residues long. Germline V gene sequence: CDR1 LNHDA, CDR2 SQIVND (reference sequence). The chain's CDR3 is CASRGSSGTDTQYF. The CDR3 region has the DNA TGTGCCAGTCGCGGGAGCTCGGGCACAGATACGCAGTATTTT.

The chain has TRBV2 and TRBJ1-5; possible D gene TRBD1, 6 bases. The germline V gene has CDR1 SNHLY and CDR2 FYNNEI. There are 14 residues in the CDR3. V gave up 6 bases and J gave up 7 bases, with 16 bases separating them. CDR3 bases: TGTGCCAGCAGCATACAGGGAAGAGGACAGCCCCAGCATTTT. Its translation is CASSIQGRGQPQHF.

The gene calls are TRBV5-4 and TRBJ2-1; 8 bases are shared with TRBD2. CDR3 length equals 17 residues. Trimming at V came to 5 bases and at J to 7 bases, leaving 17 bases not matched to a gene. In germline, CDR1 is SGHNT, CDR2 YYREEE (reference sequence). CDR3 DNA: TGTGCCAGCAGACGTGGGGGAGGGACTAGTTTCTCGAATGAGCAGTTCTTC. Translated, it gives CASRRGGGTSFSNEQFF.

This clone occurred many times. This chain links TRBV27 with TRBJ2-2; 7 positions match TRBD1. V trimming: 6 bases; J trimming: 3 bases; junction bases outside the gene matches: 7. The CDR3 sequence is 15 residues long. In germline, CDR1 is MNHEY, CDR2 SMNVEV (reference sequence). Written as DNA, the CDR3 is TGTGCCAGCAGGATGGGACAGCAGGACACCGGGGAGCTGTTTTTT. Translation: CASRMGQQDTGELFF.

The chain has TRBV5-1 and TRBJ2-7; TRBD1 matches 7 bases. V trimming: 4 bases; J trimming: 3 bases; junction bases outside the gene matches: 7. The CDR3 covers 14 residues. Germline V gives CDR1 SGHRS, CDR2 YFSETQ. The CDR3 nucleotides are TGCGCCAGCAGCCCGGGACAGAAATTCTACGAGCAGTACTTC. This encodes CASSPGQKFYEQYF.